The clone carrying this T cell receptor (beta chain) was seen repeatedly, ten times or more. The record originates from a study of read filtering for tumor transcriptome and immune sequencing. Molecular barcoded adaptors covering alpha/delta and beta/gamma chains were used on around 370 ng RNA. Via MiXCR, TCRdb re-called the reads, giving one row per CDR3 protein. The sample shows 45,000 to 55,000 distinct CDR3 sequences, approximately 18% of them seen only once. Deletions cut 3 bases from V and 6 bases from J, with 3 bases between. The germline gives CDR1 DFQATT, CDR2 SNEGSKA (reference sequence). The CDR3 spans 10 residues.

What was sequenced was a population of CD138-negative cells sorted from bone marrow. The clonotype comes from a donor aged 40 or older with multiple myeloma. This rearrangement joins TRBV20-1 to TRBJ2-1; D is ambiguous. CDR3 sequence reads: CSASSNEQFF. The CDR3 DNA is TGCAGTGCTAGCTCCAATGAGCAGTTCTTC.